This TCR beta chain derives from a study of CD8 T cells in Susac syndrome. As concerns this clonotype: Its target is unknown.

CDR1 is LNHNV and CDR2 is YYDKDF in the germline V gene (reference sequence). V gave up 0 bases and J gave up 7 bases, with 6 bases separating them. The length of the CDR3 is 12 residues. Broader study findings: Repertoires of Susac syndrome CD4+ T cells lacked clonal expansion.

The authors reverse transcribed roughly 0.5 to 1 ug RNA with random hexamers. The immunoSEQ assay covered 54 Vbeta and 13 Jbeta segments for CDR3. Each CDR3 protein gets one entry after TCRdb re-called the immunoSEQ multiplex PCR reads with MiXCR. The sample has some 180,000 distinct CDR3 sequences; about 91% are singletons. The diagnostic criteria for definite or probable disease, as recently defined, were met by the patients with Susac syndrome. Negative isolation yielded CD8+ and CD4+ T cells; FACS enriched TEMRA cells. The chain links TRBV15 to TRBJ1-1; D is uncertain. The source of this sequence is a human donor with Susac syndrome. Sequences were obtained from CD4+ T cells from PBMCs. The CDR3 nucleotides read TGTGCCACCAGCAGAGATACTAGTGAAGCTTTCTTT. It encodes CATSRDTSEAFF.